Here is one T cell receptor beta chain with its context. This record belongs to a study of blood T cell repertoires in COVID-19. Study in general: Specimens from acute and convalescent COVID-19 originated in the United States, Italy and Spain. PBMCs, B-cell-depleted T cells, or T cells provided the cDNA or gDNA that made up the material.

Original handling: Reference gene primers were amplified, and this amplification served to estimate nucleated cell counts. Generated by immunoSEQ multiplex PCR, the TCRdb table keeps only in-frame clones and is missing some. That table supplies the V and J calls and clone size; D and trimming were determined from the DNA. The repertoire holds roughly 170,000 clones, with 70% to 90% as singletons. Seattle-derived patients entered the study during active infection and were followed longitudinally. Germline CDR1 is MNHEY and CDR2 is SVGAGI. The CDR3 is 15 residues long. V dropped 5 bases and J dropped 4; count of bases not matched to a gene: 10.

This clonotype originated in a woman aged 45 to 65 with COVID-19, enrolled during active disease. This chain uses TRBV6-5 with TRBJ2-7, with 8 positions matching TRBD1. Sequencing was carried out using peripheral blood. CDR3 in amino acids: CASSPLLTGVYEQYF. The CDR3 region has the DNA TGTGCCAGCAGTCCCCTCTTGACAGGGGTATACGAGCAGTACTTC.